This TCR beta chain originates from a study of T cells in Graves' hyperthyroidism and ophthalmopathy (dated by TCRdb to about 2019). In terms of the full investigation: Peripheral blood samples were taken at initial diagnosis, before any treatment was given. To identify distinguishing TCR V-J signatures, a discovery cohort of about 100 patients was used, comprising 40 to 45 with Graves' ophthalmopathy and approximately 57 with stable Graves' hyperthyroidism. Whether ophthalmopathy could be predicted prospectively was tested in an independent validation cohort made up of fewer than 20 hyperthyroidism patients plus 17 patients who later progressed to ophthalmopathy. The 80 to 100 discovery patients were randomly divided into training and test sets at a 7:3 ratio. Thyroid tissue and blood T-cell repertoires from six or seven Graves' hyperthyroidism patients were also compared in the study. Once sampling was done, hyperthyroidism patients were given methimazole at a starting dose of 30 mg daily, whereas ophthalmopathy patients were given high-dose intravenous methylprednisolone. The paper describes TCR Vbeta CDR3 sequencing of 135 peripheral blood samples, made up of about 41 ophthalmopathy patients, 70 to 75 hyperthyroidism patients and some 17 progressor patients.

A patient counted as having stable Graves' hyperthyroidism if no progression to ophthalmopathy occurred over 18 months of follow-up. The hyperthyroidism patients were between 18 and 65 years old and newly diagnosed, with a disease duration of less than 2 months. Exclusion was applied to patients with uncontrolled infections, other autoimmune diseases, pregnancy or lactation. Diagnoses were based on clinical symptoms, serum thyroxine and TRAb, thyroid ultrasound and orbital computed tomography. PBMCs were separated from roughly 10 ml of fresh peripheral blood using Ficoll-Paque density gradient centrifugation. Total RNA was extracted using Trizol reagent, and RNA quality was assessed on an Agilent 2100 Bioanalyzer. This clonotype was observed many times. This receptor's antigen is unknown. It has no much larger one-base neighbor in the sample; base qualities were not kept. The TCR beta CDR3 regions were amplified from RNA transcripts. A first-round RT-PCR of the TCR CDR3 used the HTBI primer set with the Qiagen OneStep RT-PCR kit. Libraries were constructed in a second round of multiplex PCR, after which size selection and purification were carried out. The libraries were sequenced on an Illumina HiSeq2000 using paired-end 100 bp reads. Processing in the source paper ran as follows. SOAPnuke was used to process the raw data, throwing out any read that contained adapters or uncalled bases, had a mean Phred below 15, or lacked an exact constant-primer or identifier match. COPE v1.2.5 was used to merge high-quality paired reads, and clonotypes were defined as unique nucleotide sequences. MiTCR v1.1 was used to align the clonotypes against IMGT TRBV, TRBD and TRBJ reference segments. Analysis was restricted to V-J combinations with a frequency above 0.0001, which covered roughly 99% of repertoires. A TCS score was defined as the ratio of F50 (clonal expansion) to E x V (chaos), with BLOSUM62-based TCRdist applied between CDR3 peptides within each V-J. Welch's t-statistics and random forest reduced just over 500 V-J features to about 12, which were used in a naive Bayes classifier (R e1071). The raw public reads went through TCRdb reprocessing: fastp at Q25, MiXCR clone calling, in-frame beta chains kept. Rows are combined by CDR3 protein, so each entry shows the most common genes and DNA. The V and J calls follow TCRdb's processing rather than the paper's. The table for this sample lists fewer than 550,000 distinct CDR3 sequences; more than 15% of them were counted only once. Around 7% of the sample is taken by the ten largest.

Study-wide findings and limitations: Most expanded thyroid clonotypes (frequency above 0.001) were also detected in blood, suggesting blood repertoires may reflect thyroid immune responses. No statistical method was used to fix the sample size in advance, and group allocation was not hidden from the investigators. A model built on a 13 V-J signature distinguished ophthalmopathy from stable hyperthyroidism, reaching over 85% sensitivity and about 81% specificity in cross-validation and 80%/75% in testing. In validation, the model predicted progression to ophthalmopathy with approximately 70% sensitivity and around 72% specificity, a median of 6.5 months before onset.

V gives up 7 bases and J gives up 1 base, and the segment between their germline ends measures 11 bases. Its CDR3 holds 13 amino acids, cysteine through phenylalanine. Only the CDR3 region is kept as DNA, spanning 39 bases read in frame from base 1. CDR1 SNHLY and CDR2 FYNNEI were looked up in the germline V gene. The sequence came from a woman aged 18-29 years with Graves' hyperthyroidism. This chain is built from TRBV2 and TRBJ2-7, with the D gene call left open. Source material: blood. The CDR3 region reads CASTADTSYEQYF. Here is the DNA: TGTGCCAGCACCGCCGACACATCCTACGAGCAGTACTTC.